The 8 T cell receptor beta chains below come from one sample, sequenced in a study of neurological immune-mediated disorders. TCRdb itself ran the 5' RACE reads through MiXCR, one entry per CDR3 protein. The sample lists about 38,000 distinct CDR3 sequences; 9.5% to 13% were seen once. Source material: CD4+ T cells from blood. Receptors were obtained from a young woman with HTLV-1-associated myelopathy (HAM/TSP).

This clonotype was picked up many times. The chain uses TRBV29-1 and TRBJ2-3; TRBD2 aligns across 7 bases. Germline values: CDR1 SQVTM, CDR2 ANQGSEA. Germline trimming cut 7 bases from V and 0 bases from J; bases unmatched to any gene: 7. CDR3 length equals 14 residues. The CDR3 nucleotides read TGCAGCGGTAGCCGGGACTACAGCACAGATACGCAGTATTTT. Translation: CSGSRDYSTDTQYF.

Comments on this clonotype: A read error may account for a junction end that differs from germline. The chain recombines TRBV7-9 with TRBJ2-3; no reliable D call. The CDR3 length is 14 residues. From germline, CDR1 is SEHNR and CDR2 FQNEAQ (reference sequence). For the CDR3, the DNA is TGTGCCAGCAGCTTTCATCAGAGCACAGATACGAAGTATTTT. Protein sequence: CASSFHQSTDTKYF.

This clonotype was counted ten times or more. The CDR3 DNA sequence: TGTGCCAGCAGTCCTGGACAGAGCAATCAGCCCCAGCATTTT. Amino acid sequence: CASSPGQSNQPQHF. V is TRBV6-1 and J is TRBJ1-5; D might be TRBD1 (6 bases). The CDR3 runs to 14 residues. V lost 5 bases and J lost 1, with 9 bases in between. Germline V gene sequence: CDR1 MNHNS, CDR2 SASEGT.

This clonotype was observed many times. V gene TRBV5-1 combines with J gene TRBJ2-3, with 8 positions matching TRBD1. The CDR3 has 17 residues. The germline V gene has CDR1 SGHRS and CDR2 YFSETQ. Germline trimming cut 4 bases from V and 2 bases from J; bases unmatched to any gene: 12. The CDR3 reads CASSDLLPGQATDTQYF. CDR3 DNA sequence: TGCGCCAGCAGCGACCTACTCCCGGGACAGGCCACAGATACGCAGTATTTT.

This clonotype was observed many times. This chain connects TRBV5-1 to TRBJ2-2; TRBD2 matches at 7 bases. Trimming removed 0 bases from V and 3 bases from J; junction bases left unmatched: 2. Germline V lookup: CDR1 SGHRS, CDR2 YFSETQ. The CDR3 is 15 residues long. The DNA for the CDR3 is TGCGCCAGCAGCTTGGCAGGGAGGGACACCGGGGAGCTGTTTTTT. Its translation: CASSLAGRDTGELFF.

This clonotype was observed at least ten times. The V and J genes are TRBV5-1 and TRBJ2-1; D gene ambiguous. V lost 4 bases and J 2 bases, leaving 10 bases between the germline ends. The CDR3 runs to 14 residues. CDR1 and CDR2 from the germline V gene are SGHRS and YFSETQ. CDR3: CASSIMDPYNEQFF. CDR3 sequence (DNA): TGCGCCAGCAGCATTATGGATCCCTACAATGAGCAGTTCTTC.

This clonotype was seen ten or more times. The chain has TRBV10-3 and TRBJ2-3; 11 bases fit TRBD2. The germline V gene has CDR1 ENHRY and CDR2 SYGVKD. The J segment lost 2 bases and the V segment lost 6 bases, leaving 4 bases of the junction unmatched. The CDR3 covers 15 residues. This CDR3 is CAIRPGLADTDTQYF. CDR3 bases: TGTGCCATCAGACCGGGACTAGCGGACACAGATACGCAGTATTTT.

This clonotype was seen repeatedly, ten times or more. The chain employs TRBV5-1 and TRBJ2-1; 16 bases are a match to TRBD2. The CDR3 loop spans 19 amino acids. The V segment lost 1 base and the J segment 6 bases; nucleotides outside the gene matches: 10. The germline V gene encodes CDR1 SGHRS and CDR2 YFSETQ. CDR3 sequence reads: CASSLYGTSGGAFSNEQFF. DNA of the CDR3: TGCGCCAGCAGCTTGTATGGGACTAGCGGGGGGGCCTTTTCCAATGAGCAGTTCTTC.